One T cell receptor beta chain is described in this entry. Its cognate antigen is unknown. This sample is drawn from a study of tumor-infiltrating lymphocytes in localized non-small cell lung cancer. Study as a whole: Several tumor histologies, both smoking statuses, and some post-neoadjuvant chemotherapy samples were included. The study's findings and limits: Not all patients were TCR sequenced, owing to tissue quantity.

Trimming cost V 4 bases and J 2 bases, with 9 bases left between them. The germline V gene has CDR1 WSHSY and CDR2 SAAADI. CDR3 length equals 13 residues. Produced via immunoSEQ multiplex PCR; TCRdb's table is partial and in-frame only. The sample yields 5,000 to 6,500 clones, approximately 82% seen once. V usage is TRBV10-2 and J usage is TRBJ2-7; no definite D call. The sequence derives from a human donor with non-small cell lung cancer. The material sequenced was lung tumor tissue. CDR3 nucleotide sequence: TGCGCCAGCAGTGGACAATCTCCCTACGAGCAGTACTTC. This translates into CASSGQSPYEQYF.